The 19 T cell receptor beta chains below come from one sample, sequenced in a study of patients and donors after allogeneic stem cell transplantation. TCRdb re-called the RT-PCR reads through MiXCR, storing one row per CDR3 protein. The sample consists of fewer than 95,000 distinct CDR3 sequences, 4.5% to 5% of them appearing once. The sample taken for sequencing was blood, either unsorted or a sorted T cell fraction (not recorded which). All receptors come from a human donor who was either an allogeneic HSCT recipient or a stem cell or donor lymphocyte infusion donor (not recorded which). It is not recorded whose cells these are; they may come from a transplant donor.

This chain links TRBV7-8 with TRBJ1-2; maybe TRBD1 (5 bases). CDR3 length: 17 residues. V was trimmed by 2 bases and J by 4 bases, leaving 20 bases between them. CDR1 is SGHVS and CDR2 is FQNEAQ in the germline V gene. CDR3 in amino acids: CASSLPSGWGEGYGYTF. In DNA, the CDR3 is TGTGCCAGCAGCTTACCCTCGGGTTGGGGGGAGGGCTATGGCTACACCTTC.

This clonotype showed up many times. The V and J genes are TRBV28 and TRBJ1-6; no reliable D call. The V and J ends lost 6 bases and 0 bases respectively, with 12 bases between them. This CDR3 is built from 16 residues. Per the germline V gene, CDR1 is MDHEN and CDR2 is SYDVKM. CDR3: CASRYPPSSYNSPLHF. CDR3 DNA: TGTGCCAGCAGATACCCCCCCAGCTCCTATAATTCACCCCTCCACTTT.

The sample holds many counts of this clonotype. V is TRBV3-1 and J is TRBJ2-4; D is perhaps TRBD2 (7 bases). V shed 2 bases and J shed 2 bases, with 16 bases lying between them. Germline-derived CDR1 and CDR2 are LGHDT and YNNKEL (reference sequence). The length of the CDR3 is 17 residues. CDR3 sequence reads: CASSQFGGGRSKNIQYF. In nucleotides, the CDR3 is TGTGCCAGCAGCCAATTTGGGGGGGGGCGGTCCAAAAACATTCAGTACTTC.

This clonotype was found many times. The chain has TRBV7-3 and TRBJ1-1; TRBD1 agrees at 8 bases. Per the germline V gene, CDR1 is SGHTA and CDR2 is FQGTGA. V lost 5 bases and J lost 2; bases outside the gene matches: 1. This CDR3 has 13 residues. This CDR3 reads CASSQGANTEAFF. As DNA, the CDR3 is TGTGCCAGCAGCCAGGGGGCTAACACTGAAGCTTTCTTT.

This clonotype was recorded at least ten times. The gene calls are TRBV20-1 and TRBJ1-2; maybe TRBD1 (6 bases). CDR3 length equals 13 residues. The V gene's germline CDR1 is DFQATT and CDR2 SNEGSKA (reference sequence). The V end lost 6 bases, the J end lost 5 bases, and 16 bases lay between the germline ends. In nucleotides, the CDR3 is TGCAGTGCCGCCCCCGGAGGGGGGTATGGCTACACCTTC. As protein: CSAAPGGGYGYTF.

The chain couples TRBV2 to TRBJ2-4; 11 bases match TRBD1. CDR3 size: 15 residues. Germline values: CDR1 SNHLY, CDR2 FYNNEI. Trimming took 8 bases from V and 9 from J; bases not matched to a gene: 12. CDR3: CASVYSSGTGGIQYF. CDR3 sequence (DNA): TGTGCCAGCGTCTACTCCTCCGGGACAGGGGGCATTCAGTACTTC.

V is TRBV5-4 and J is TRBJ2-3; D is ambiguous. The CDR3 spans 13 residues. With 4 bases removed from V and 2 bases from J, the gap between germline ends came to 8 bases. Per the germline V gene, CDR1 is SGHNT and CDR2 is YYREEE (reference sequence). The CDR3 region has the DNA TGTGCCAGCAGCGTTGACACCACAGATACGCAGTATTTT. Translated: CASSVDTTDTQYF.

This clonotype was recorded at least ten times. The chain uses TRBV2 and TRBJ2-3; the match to TRBD1 covers 9 bases. The germline CDR1 and CDR2 sequences are SNHLY and FYNNEI. The V segment lost 8 bases and the J segment 4 bases; nucleotides outside the gene matches: 4. The CDR3 is 13 residues long. The CDR3 sequence: CASAGQGADTQYF. For the CDR3, the DNA is TGTGCCAGCGCGGGACAGGGAGCAGATACGCAGTATTTT.

V is TRBV20-1 and J is TRBJ1-1, with a tentative D call TRBD1 (6 bases). Trimming removed 3 bases at V and 3 bases at J, with 26 bases between. The CDR3 has 18 amino acids. CDR1 is DFQATT and CDR2 is SNEGSKA in the germline V gene (reference sequence). CDR3 nucleotide sequence: TGCAGTGCTAGTCCCTTGGACAGCCCCGAGTGGAAGGACACTGAAGCTTTCTTT. Its protein is CSASPLDSPEWKDTEAFF.

V is TRBV20-1 and J is TRBJ2-3, with 13 bases lining up with TRBD2. Germline CDR1 reads DFQATT; CDR2 reads SNEGSKA (reference sequence). V gave up 3 bases and J gave up 1 base; unmatched junction bases: 1. The CDR3 runs 15 residues. Written as DNA, the CDR3 is TGCAGTGCTAGGGGGACTAGCGGGGGCACAGATACGCAGTATTTT. Translated: CSARGTSGGTDTQYF.

This clonotype was picked up many times. One end of the junction fails to match germline, which may point to a read error. V usage is TRBV6-1 and J usage is TRBJ2-5; D is possibly TRBD2 (5 bases). This CDR3 is built from 12 residues. Germline CDR1 reads MNHNS; CDR2 reads SASEGT. CDR3 sequence reads: CASSEGSGSLPF. The DNA for the CDR3 is TGTGCCAGCAGTGAAGGAAGTGGGAGCCTCCCTTTC.

This clonotype was recorded a few times. The rearrangement uses TRBV20-1 and TRBJ2-6; no clear D. With 0 bases removed from V and 0 bases from J, the gap between germline ends came to 6 bases. CDR3 length: 15 amino acids. Germline assignment: CDR1 DFQATT and CDR2 SNEGSKA (reference sequence). For the CDR3, the DNA is TGCAGTGCTAGAGAAGTGAACTCTGGGGCCAACGTCCTGACTTTC. It specifies CSAREVNSGANVLTF.

There are a few counts of this clonotype. The chain employs TRBV25-1 and TRBJ1-1, with no clear D. There are 14 residues in the CDR3. Germline CDR1 reads MGHDK; CDR2 reads SYGVNS. Deletions cut 0 bases from V and 4 bases from J, with 9 bases between. CDR3 sequence (DNA): TGTGCCAGCAGTGAATATCAGGAAGGCACTGAAGCTTTCTTT. It specifies CASSEYQEGTEAFF.

The chain joins TRBV2 to TRBJ1-6, with D maybe TRBD1 (5 bases). This CDR3 contains 14 residues. Germline-derived CDR1 and CDR2 are SNHLY and FYNNEI. V was trimmed by 0 bases and J by 7 bases, leaving 7 bases between them. For the CDR3, the DNA is TGTGCCAGCAGTGAAGCCGGGGACAATTCACCCCTCCACTTT. It translates to CASSEAGDNSPLHF.

This chain links TRBV6-6 with TRBJ2-1, with unresolved D. There are 13 residues in the CDR3. Per the germline V gene, CDR1 is MNHNY and CDR2 is SVGAGI (reference sequence). The germline V and J ends were trimmed by 0 bases and 12 bases, with 12 bases remaining between them. The CDR3 nucleotides read TGTGCCAGCAGTTACTCCCCGGACCCTAGGCAGTTCTTC. Translated: CASSYSPDPRQFF.

On this clonotype itself: This may come from a read error, since a much larger clone is one base off. The final CDR3 position lacks the conserved phenylalanine or tryptophan, pointing to a likely read error. The DNA is left out, because the CDR3 cannot be placed on it with certainty; the CDR3 is given as TCRdb lists it. J is TRBJ1-2 and V is TRBV2; the table's D call, TRBD1, has no DNA check behind it. Per the germline V gene, CDR1 is SNHLY and CDR2 is FYNNEI. The CDR3 contains 13 residues when both ends are counted. CDR3 sequence reads: CASSSTGNYGYSL.

This clonotype occurred many times. The J gene is TRBJ2-5, the V gene TRBV5-5, with D perhaps TRBD1 (5 bases). CDR1 is SGHKS, CDR2 YYEKEE, per germline (reference sequence). The CDR3 extends over 16 amino acids. The V end lost 2 bases, the J end lost 3 bases, and 17 bases lay between the germline ends. CDR3 residues: CASSFSTGLQEETQYF. The CDR3 region has the DNA TGTGCCAGCAGCTTTTCGACTGGTCTACAGGAAGAGACCCAGTACTTC.

This clonotype was recorded at least ten times. The V call is TRBV5-6, the J call TRBJ2-1, with 11 bases that match TRBD2. CDR1 and CDR2 (germline): SGHDT, YYEEEE. J gave up 6 bases and V 2 bases, and 7 bases lay outside the gene matches. The CDR3 is made up of 16 amino acids. This CDR3 reads CASSLPGLAVLNEQFF. The CDR3 DNA follows: TGTGCCAGCAGCTTACCGGGACTAGCGGTTCTCAATGAGCAGTTCTTC.

This clonotype showed up many times. V usage is TRBV7-2 and J usage is TRBJ2-1, with 9 nucleotides matching TRBD2. This CDR3 contains 15 residues. V lost 5 bases to trimming and J lost 5 bases; unmatched junction nucleotides: 7. CDR1 and CDR2 from the germline V gene are SGHTA and FQGNSA. The DNA for the CDR3 is TGTGCCAGCAGCCCGGGGACTAGCCGGAACAATGAGCAGTTCTTC. Translated, it gives CASSPGTSRNNEQFF.